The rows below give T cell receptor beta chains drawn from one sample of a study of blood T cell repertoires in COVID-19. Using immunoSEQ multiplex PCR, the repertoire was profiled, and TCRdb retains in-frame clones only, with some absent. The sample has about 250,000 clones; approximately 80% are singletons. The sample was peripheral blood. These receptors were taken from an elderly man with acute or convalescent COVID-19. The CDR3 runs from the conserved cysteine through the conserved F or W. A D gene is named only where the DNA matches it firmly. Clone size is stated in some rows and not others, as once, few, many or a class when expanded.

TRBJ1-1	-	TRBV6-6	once	TGTGCCAGCAGGTTACAGGGCCGGGGACCCCCCGAAGCTTTCTTT	CASRLQGRGPPEAFF
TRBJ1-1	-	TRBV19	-	TGTGCCAGTAGTCCCACTCGGGTGGAAGCTTTCTTT	CASSPTRVEAFF
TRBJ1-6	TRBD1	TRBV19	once	TGTGCCAGTATCAGGACAGGAAGCTATAATTCACCCCTCCACTTT	CASIRTGSYNSPLHF
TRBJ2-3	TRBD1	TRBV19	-	TGTGCCAGTAGTCCATCACAGGGGCCCCATGCTACGCAGTATTTT	CASSPSQGPHATQYF
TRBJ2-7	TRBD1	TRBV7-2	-	TGTGCCAGCAGCTTTGGGACAGGGTTTAAGTCCTACGAGCAGTACTTC	CASSFGTGFKSYEQYF
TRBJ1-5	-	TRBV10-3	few	TGTGCCATCAGTCAAGACGGGAATCAGCCCCAGCATTTT	CAISQDGNQPQHF
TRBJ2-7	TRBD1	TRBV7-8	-	TGTGCCAGCAGCTTAGGGGGACAGGGGACCCTCTCCTACGAGCAGTACTTC	CASSLGGQGTLSYEQYF
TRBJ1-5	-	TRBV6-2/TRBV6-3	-	TGTGCCAGCAGTTCTCTCCCCCCGACACTTTCCCGCTATAGCAATCAGCCCCAGCATTTT	CASSSLPPTLSRYSNQPQHF
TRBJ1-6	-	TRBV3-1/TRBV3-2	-	TGTGCCAGCAGTGGACAGCTTTATAATTCACCCCTCCACTTT	CASSGQLYNSPLHF
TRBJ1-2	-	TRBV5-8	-	TGTGCCAGCAGCTTGCCCGGGGGCTATGGCTACACCTTC	CASSLPGGYGYTF
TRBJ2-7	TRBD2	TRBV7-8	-	TGTGCCAGCAGCTCTAGCGGGAGAGGGGGATACTACGAGCAGTACTTC	CASSSSGRGGYYEQYF
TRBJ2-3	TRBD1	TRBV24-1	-	TGTGCCACCAGGCCCGGGACAGGGACAGATACGCAGTATTTT	CATRPGTGTDTQYF
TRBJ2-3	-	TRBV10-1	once	TGCGCCAGCAGTGATGTTCTGCGGGGCACAGATACGCAGTATTTT	CASSDVLRGTDTQYF
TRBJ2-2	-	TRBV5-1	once	TGCGCCAGCAGTCCGGACAGACCCCGCGGGGAGCTGTTTTTT	CASSPDRPRGELFF
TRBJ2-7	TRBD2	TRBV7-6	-	TGTGCCAGCAGCTTAGCGTCTAGCGGGGGGGTCCGCTCCTACGAGCAGTACTTC	CASSLASSGGVRSYEQYF